Presented here are 26 T cell receptor beta chains from one specimen sequenced in a study of blood T cell repertoires in COVID-19. Data came from immunoSEQ multiplex PCR; TCRdb stores just in-frame clones and leaves some out. The sample has around 280,000 clones, 75% to 90% seen once. The sequenced sample was peripheral blood. The receptor set was obtained from a woman aged 30 to 39 who had recovered from COVID-19.

The V gene is TRBV28, the J gene TRBJ1-2; no firm D call. The V end lost 8 bases, the J end lost 2 bases, and 12 bases lay between the germline ends. The CDR3 contains 13 residues. Per the germline V gene, CDR1 is MDHEN and CDR2 is SYDVKM. The CDR3 loop is CASSGYSNYGYTF. In DNA form, the CDR3 reads TGTGCCAGCTCCGGGTATTCGAACTATGGCTACACCTTC.

CDR3 residues: CASSEFWSDNEQFF. DNA for the CDR3: TGTGCCAGCAGTGAATTTTGGTCGGACAATGAGCAGTTCTTC. V usage is TRBV6-1 and J usage is TRBJ2-1; D call uncertain. In germline, CDR1 is MNHNS, CDR2 SASEGT. This CDR3 is 14 amino acids long. V lost 2 bases to trimming and J lost 5 bases, with 10 bases between them.

The gene calls are TRBV10-3 and TRBJ1-1; D unclear. V was pared by 3 bases and J by 10 bases, with 9 bases between. Germline assignment: CDR1 ENHRY and CDR2 SYGVKD. The CDR3 is made up of 11 amino acids. The CDR3 spells CAISDGDSAFF. CDR3 sequence (DNA): TGTGCCATCAGTGACGGGGATTCAGCTTTCTTT.

The chain employs TRBV28 and TRBJ2-7, with D possibly being TRBD1 (6 bases). Trimming took off 10 bases at V and 2 bases at J, with 12 bases between the two ends. There are 12 residues in the CDR3. Per the germline V gene, CDR1 is MDHEN and CDR2 is SYDVKM. CDR3 amino acids: CATTRTAYEQYF. The CDR3 coding sequence is TGTGCCACCACGCGGACAGCCTACGAGCAGTACTTC. Filled out from reference TRBV28 and TRBJ2-7, the complete variable domain reads DVKVTQSSRYLVKRTGEKVFLECVQDMDHENMFWYRQDPGLGLRLIYFSYDVKMKEKGDIPEGYSVSREKKERFSLILESASTNQTSMYLCATTRTAYEQYFGPGTRLTVT.

For the CDR3, the DNA is TGCGCCAGCAGCTCCGGGGTTATCTCCTACAATGAGCAGTTCTTC. This codes for CASSSGVISYNEQFF. V and J are TRBV5-1 and TRBJ2-1, with TRBD2 as a possible D gene (5 bases). V dropped 3 bases and J dropped 0 bases, with 10 bases sitting between them. CDR1 and CDR2 from the germline V gene are SGHRS and YFSETQ. CDR3 size: 15 residues.

The gene calls are TRBV6-6 and TRBJ2-5; 16 positions agree with TRBD2. Germline V gene data show CDR1 as MNHNY and CDR2 as SVGAGI (reference sequence). V trimming: 5 bases; J trimming: 5 bases; junction bases outside the gene matches: 14. The CDR3 has 19 amino acids. The CDR3 coding sequence is TGTGCCAGCAGTCCCGGGACTAGCGGGGGGGCCCTAGGATCGGAGACCCAGTACTTC. Amino acid sequence: CASSPGTSGGALGSETQYF.

CDR3 region: CASSLKGVDEQYF. For the CDR3, the DNA is TGTGCCAGCAGCTTGAAAGGGGTGGACGAGCAGTACTTC. The gene calls are TRBV5-4 and TRBJ2-7; a weak D match, TRBD1 (5 bases). CDR1 and CDR2 from the germline V gene are SGHNT and YYREEE (reference sequence). V shed 1 base and J shed 5 bases, with 10 bases lying between them. This CDR3 is 13 amino acids long. Supplemented by reference TRBV5-4 and TRBJ2-7, the full variable domain reads ETGVTQSPTHLIKTRGQQVTLRCSSQSGHNTVSWYQQALGQGPQFIFQYYREEENGRGNFPPRFSGLQFPNYSSELNVNALELDDSALYLCASSLKGVDEQYFGPGTRLTVT.

This clone has just a few counts. V is TRBV2 and J is TRBJ1-1; the D is unclear. This CDR3 comprises 11 residues. Per germline, CDR1 SNHLY and CDR2 FYNNEI. Between the trimmed V and J ends, which lost 2 bases and 8 bases, there was a span of 6 bases. DNA for the CDR3: TGTGCCAGCAGTGAATCTATCGAAGCTTTCTTT. Translated, it gives CASSESIEAFF.

The rearrangement links TRBV7-2 to TRBJ2-1; D is undetermined. CDR3 size: 11 residues. The V end was cut by 4 bases, the J end by 13 bases, with 11 bases between. In germline, CDR1 is SGHTA, CDR2 FQGNSA. The CDR3 DNA reads TGTGCCAGCAGCTCCCAGTTGGGCCAGTTCTTC. Protein sequence: CASSSQLGQFF.

DNA for the CDR3: TGTGCCAGCTCACCAACAGAAGAGAGTACCCAGTACTTC. Translating gives CASSPTEESTQYF. The chain uses TRBV18 and TRBJ2-5; D is undetermined. Germline-derived CDR1 and CDR2 are KGHSH and LQKENI. The ends were cut back, 2 bases at V and 8 bases at J, with 12 bases in the middle. The CDR3 sequence is 13 residues long.

This chain links TRBV7-2 with TRBJ2-3, with TRBD1 matching 9 bases. With 5 bases clipped from V and 4 bases from J, the junction kept 7 bases outside the gene matches. Germline assignment: CDR1 SGHTA and CDR2 FQGNSA. The CDR3 is 15 amino acids. The CDR3 protein is CASSPGTGIADTQYF. The CDR3 DNA is TGTGCCAGCAGCCCGGGGACAGGGATCGCAGATACGCAGTATTTT.

This clone occurred a few times. The chain is built from TRBV19 and TRBJ1-5; TRBD1 matches at 10 bases. In germline, CDR1 is LNHDA, CDR2 SQIVND (reference sequence). The CDR3 runs to 16 residues. V gave up 7 bases and J gave up 7 bases; unmatched junction bases: 13. CDR3 protein: CASKGGGDRGVQPQHF. CDR3 sequence (DNA): TGTGCCAGTAAAGGAGGAGGGGACAGGGGCGTCCAGCCCCAGCATTTT.

In DNA, the CDR3 is TGTGCCAGCAGCCTAAACACCGGGGAGCTGTTTTTT. Protein product: CASSLNTGELFF. The chain employs TRBV5-5 and TRBJ2-2; no firm D call. Germline CDR1 reads SGHKS; CDR2 reads YYEKEE (reference sequence). With 4 bases removed from V and 2 bases from J, the gap between germline ends came to 3 bases. The CDR3 runs to 12 residues.

The genes are TRBV14 and TRBJ1-2; D is ambiguous. V lost 1 base and J 4 bases, leaving 19 bases between the germline ends. The germline gives CDR1 SGHDN, CDR2 FVKESK. The CDR3 length is 17 residues. In DNA, the CDR3 is TGTGCCAGCAGCCAAGGAGGTTTTTTCGCCTCCCTCTATGGCTACACCTTC. Translation gives CASSQGGFFASLYGYTF.

V is TRBV19 and J is TRBJ2-7; 7 bases map to TRBD1. Germline lookup yields CDR1 LNHDA and CDR2 SQIVND (reference sequence). V shed 5 bases and J 6 bases; nucleotides not matched to a gene: 7. The CDR3 has 13 residues. The CDR3 loop reads CASSPRQGGEQYF. The CDR3, as DNA: TGTGCCAGTAGTCCCCGACAGGGCGGCGAGCAGTACTTC.

This chain joins TRBV10-3 and TRBJ2-3; TRBD1 agrees at 7 bases. Germline CDR1 reads ENHRY; CDR2 reads SYGVKD. The V and J ends lost 6 bases and 5 bases, in that order; junction bases with no gene match: 8. The CDR3 spans 14 residues. In nucleotides, the CDR3 is TGTGCCATCAGGACAGGGAGTCTTGGAGATACGCAGTATTTT. This translates into CAIRTGSLGDTQYF.

For the CDR3, the DNA is TGCGCCAGCAGTCCGGAGCCAGTCTCCTACGAGCAGTACTTC. It specifies CASSPEPVSYEQYF. V usage is TRBV5-1 and J usage is TRBJ2-7; no clear D. The CDR3 length is 14 residues. The V and J ends lost 5 bases and 0 bases respectively, with 12 bases between them. CDR1 and CDR2 from the germline V gene are SGHRS and YFSETQ.

The V call is TRBV20-1, the J call TRBJ1-5, with TRBD1 matching 7 bases. The CDR3 length is 11 residues. Trimming at V came to 5 bases and at J to 15 bases, leaving 10 bases not matched to a gene. Germline V gene data show CDR1 as DFQATT and CDR2 as SNEGSKA (reference sequence). CDR3 region: CSAANRGYRHF. The CDR3 coding sequence is TGCAGTGCTGCAAACAGGGGTTATCGGCATTTT.

The chain is built from TRBV11-2 and TRBJ2-2, with TRBD1 as a possible D gene (6 bases). Per the germline V gene, CDR1 is SGHAT and CDR2 is FQNNGV. Trimming removed 0 bases at V and 4 bases at J, with 15 bases between. CDR3 length: 17 amino acids. The CDR3 is CASSLEWGRTSTGELFF. The CDR3 bases are TGTGCCAGCAGCTTAGAGTGGGGGCGAACAAGCACCGGGGAGCTGTTTTTT.

CDR3 bases: TGTGCCAGCAGCTCCGGGACTAGCGGGTCTGGGTACATTCAGTACTTC. It translates to CASSSGTSGSGYIQYF. This rearrangement joins TRBV13 to TRBJ2-4; 12 nucleotides line up with TRBD2. J was trimmed by 8 bases and V by 4 bases; bases with no gene match: 9. CDR3 length: 16 residues. Per germline, CDR1 PRHDT and CDR2 FYEKMQ (reference sequence).

The chain is built from TRBV9 and TRBJ2-1, with D possibly being TRBD2 (6 bases). CDR1 is SGDLS and CDR2 is YYNGEE in the germline V gene. The CDR3 extends over 17 amino acids. V lost 4 bases to trimming and J lost 3 bases, with 20 bases between them. The CDR3, as DNA: TGTGCCAGCAGCCCGAAAGAGGGACGGGAGCGCTACAATGAGCAGTTCTTC. Amino acid sequence: CASSPKEGRERYNEQFF.

The V call is TRBV5-1, the J call TRBJ2-3; 7 nucleotides match TRBD1. The V segment lost 2 bases and the J segment 7 bases; nucleotides outside the gene matches: 10. CDR3 length: 15 amino acids. CDR1 and CDR2 (germline): SGHRS, YFSETQ. CDR3 bases: TGCGCCAGCAGCTTCGGCAGGGACAGAATTAATACGCAGTATTTT. It codes for CASSFGRDRINTQYF.

The rearrangement joins TRBV4-1 to TRBJ2-3, with TRBD2 as a possible D gene (5 bases). CDR1 MGHRA and CDR2 YSYEKL come from the germline V gene. The CDR3 length is 17 residues. V was clipped by 0 bases and J by 2 bases, with 15 bases between them. The CDR3 is CASSQDGGLFPTDTQYF. CDR3 coding DNA: TGCGCCAGCAGCCAAGATGGTGGACTGTTCCCCACAGATACGCAGTATTTT.

This clone has only one observation. CDR3 coding DNA: TGCAGTTTGCTAGCGGGAGCCGAGCAGTACTTC. The encoded protein is CSLLAGAEQYF. The genes are TRBV20-1 and TRBJ2-7, with 10 positions matching TRBD2. The J segment lost 6 bases and the V segment lost 8 bases, leaving 4 bases of the junction unmatched. CDR3 size: 11 residues. CDR1 is DFQATT and CDR2 is SNEGSKA in the germline V gene (reference sequence).

This clone was detected once. The chain is built from TRBV25-1 and TRBJ2-7; D is undetermined. Trimming took off 3 bases at V and 2 bases at J, with 20 bases between the two ends. CDR1 MGHDK and CDR2 SYGVNS come from the germline V gene. This CDR3 is 17 amino acids long. This CDR3 reads CASSDLFNRFLTYEQYF. CDR3 sequence (DNA): TGTGCCAGCAGTGATCTGTTTAACAGATTCTTAACCTACGAGCAGTACTTC.

V usage is TRBV30 and J usage is TRBJ2-3; the match to TRBD1 covers 7 bases. V lost 4 bases, J lost 4 bases, and 11 bases stayed unmatched. This CDR3 comprises 15 residues. CDR1 and CDR2 (germline): GTSNPN, SVGIG (reference sequence). This chain's CDR3 is CAWNRGRLFADTQYF. In DNA, the CDR3 is TGTGCCTGGAATAGGGGGCGCCTTTTTGCAGATACGCAGTATTTT.